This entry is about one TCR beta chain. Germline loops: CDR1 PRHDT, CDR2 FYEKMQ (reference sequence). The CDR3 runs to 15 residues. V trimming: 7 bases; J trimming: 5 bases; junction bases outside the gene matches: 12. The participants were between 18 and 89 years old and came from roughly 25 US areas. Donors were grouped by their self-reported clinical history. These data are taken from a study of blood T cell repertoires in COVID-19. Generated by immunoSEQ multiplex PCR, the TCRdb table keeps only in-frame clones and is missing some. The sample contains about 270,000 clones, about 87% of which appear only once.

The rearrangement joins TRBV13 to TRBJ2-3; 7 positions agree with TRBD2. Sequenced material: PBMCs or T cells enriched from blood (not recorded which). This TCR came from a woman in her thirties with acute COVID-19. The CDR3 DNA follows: TGTGCCAGCACCGGACCTTGGGGGGAGGGAGATACGCAGTATTTT. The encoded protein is CASTGPWGEGDTQYF.